The 13 T cell receptor beta chains listed next were all sequenced from one sample in a study of blood T cell repertoires in COVID-19. Measured with immunoSEQ multiplex PCR; TCRdb has only the in-frame clones, and not every one. The sample shows fewer than 65,000 clones, roughly 90% of them seen only once. The sample was peripheral blood. The receptors were gathered from a human donor in a cohort sampled during active COVID-19.

The V gene is TRBV5-1, the J gene TRBJ2-5, with 13 nucleotides matching TRBD2. The germline V gene encodes CDR1 SGHRS and CDR2 YFSETQ. This CDR3 is 16 amino acids long. With V trimmed by 4 bases and J by 1 base, 4 bases remained unmatched. This chain's CDR3 is CASSKTSGGTQETQYF. The CDR3 bases are TGCGCCAGCAGCAAGACTAGCGGGGGGACCCAAGAGACCCAGTACTTC.

This clone has just a few counts. The V gene is TRBV7-3, the J gene TRBJ2-6; the D is unclear. The CDR3 length is 16 residues. CDR1 is SGHTA and CDR2 is FQGTGA in the germline V gene. V gave up 8 bases and J gave up 3 bases, with 17 bases separating them. The DNA for the CDR3 is TGTGCCAGCTCCCTTGGTCGAGGCAATGGGGCCAACGTCCTGACTTTC. Translated: CASSLGRGNGANVLTF. The full variable domain, rest sourced from reference TRBV7-3 and TRBJ2-6, is GAGVSQTPSNKVTEKGKYVELRCDPISGHTALYWYRQSLGQGPEFLIYFQGTGAADDSGLPNDRFFAVRPEGSVSTLKIQRTERGDSAVYLCASSLGRGNGANVLTFGAGSRLTVL.

The chain employs TRBV12-5 and TRBJ2-1; 12 bases are a match to TRBD2. The CDR3 contains 16 residues. Germline loops: CDR1 LGHNT, CDR2 FRNRAP. Germline trimming cut 4 bases from V and 9 bases from J; bases unmatched to any gene: 10. DNA for the CDR3: TGTGCTAGTGGTTCCACCACTAGCGGGAGGTCCCTTGAGCAGTTCTTC. Protein: CASGSTTSGRSLEQFF.

The chain uses TRBV7-2 and TRBJ1-4; 8 bases align to TRBD1. Looked up from germline, CDR1 is SGHTA and CDR2 is FQGNSA. CDR3 length: 15 residues. V was clipped by 5 bases and J by 8 bases; unmatched bases: 10. This CDR3 is CASSVMTGVGEKLFF. CDR3 in DNA: TGTGCCAGCAGCGTAATGACAGGGGTAGGGGAAAAACTGTTTTTT.

The chain uses TRBV7-9 and TRBJ1-1; 7 nucleotides match TRBD1. V gave up 6 bases and J gave up 1 base; unmatched junction bases: 2. Germline CDR1 is SEHNR and CDR2 is FQNEAQ (reference sequence). This CDR3 is built from 13 residues. CDR3 protein: CASRQGGNTEAFF. CDR3 DNA sequence: TGTGCCAGCAGGCAGGGGGGGAACACTGAAGCTTTCTTT.

In DNA form, the CDR3 reads TGTGCCATCTCCCAGGGGGAGGACTATGGCTACACCTTC. Amino acids: CAISQGEDYGYTF. The chain is built from TRBV10-3 and TRBJ1-2; the match to TRBD1 covers 7 bases. After removal of 8 bases from V and 3 bases from J, the junction contained 6 bases not matched to a gene. CDR1 is ENHRY, CDR2 SYGVKD, per germline. The CDR3 runs to 13 residues.

The rearrangement joins TRBV4-1 to TRBJ1-5, with D hard to call. CDR3 length: 13 amino acids. V was pared by 0 bases and J by 6 bases, with 6 bases between. The germline V gene encodes CDR1 MGHRA and CDR2 YSYEKL. The CDR3 region is CASSQDEFQPQHF. The CDR3 DNA reads TGCGCCAGCAGCCAAGATGAGTTTCAGCCCCAGCATTTT.

The chain joins TRBV9 to TRBJ2-7, with D tentatively TRBD2 (6 bases). Per germline, CDR1 SGDLS and CDR2 YYNGEE. The CDR3 is 13 residues long. The V end lost 0 bases, the J end lost 7 bases, and 11 bases lay between the germline ends. The CDR3 DNA follows: TGTGCCAGCAGCGTAGGGGACCGGGGGGAGCAGTACGTC. Its protein is CASSVGDRGEQYV.

V gene TRBV6-5 combines with J gene TRBJ2-7; 11 positions match TRBD1. V shed 6 bases, J shed 11 bases, and the junction held 9 bases outside the gene matches. The germline V gene has CDR1 MNHEY and CDR2 SVGAGI. This CDR3 contains 13 residues. The DNA for the CDR3 is TGTGCCAGCAGAAGGGGACAGGGGGGGTTGGAGTACTTC. As protein: CASRRGQGGLEYF.

The chain couples TRBV27 to TRBJ1-5; D is ambiguous. This CDR3 has 14 residues. The V gene lost 2 bases and the J gene lost 0 bases, with 5 bases spanning the gap. Germline V lookup: CDR1 MNHEY, CDR2 SMNVEV (reference sequence). Here the CDR3 reads CASSLGSSNQPQHF. In nucleotides, the CDR3 is TGTGCCAGCAGTTTAGGGAGTAGCAATCAGCCCCAGCATTTT.

The genes are TRBV11-3 and TRBJ2-1; 8 nucleotides line up with TRBD2. V lost 0 bases, J lost 3 bases, and 7 bases stayed unmatched. The CDR3 runs to 17 residues. Germline V CDR1 and CDR2: SGHNT, YENEEA. The CDR3 coding sequence is TGTGCCAGCAGCTTAGATATTTTCACTAGCGGCTACAATGAGCAGTTCTTC. Its protein product is CASSLDIFTSGYNEQFF.

The chain uses TRBV7-9 and TRBJ1-5; weak D call: TRBD1 (6 bases). CDR1 and CDR2 from the germline V gene are SEHNR and FQNEAQ (reference sequence). The germline V and J ends were trimmed by 6 bases and 1 base, with 13 bases remaining between them. This CDR3 is built from 15 residues. For the CDR3, the DNA is TGTGCCAGCAGGGGGGCCGCGGGCAGCAATCAGCCCCAGCATTTT. Protein sequence: CASRGAAGSNQPQHF.

The V and J genes are TRBV15 and TRBJ1-1; D remains ambiguous. The CDR3 runs 14 residues. Germline V gene data show CDR1 as LNHNV and CDR2 as YYDKDF (reference sequence). Trimming took off 0 bases at V and 4 bases at J, with 9 bases between the two ends. In DNA, the CDR3 is TGTGCCACCAGCAGAGATCGGAGGGTCACTGAAGCTTTCTTT. The encoded protein is CATSRDRRVTEAFF.